This T cell receptor (beta chain) was captured by sequencing in a study of blood T cell repertoires in COVID-19. About the study: PBMCs, B-cell-depleted T cells, or T cells were the source of the cDNA or gDNA that made up the material.

Original methodology: Researchers report that nucleated cell counts were estimated from reference gene primer amplification. Profiled with immunoSEQ multiplex PCR; TCRdb holds only in-frame clones, not every one. Clone size and the V and J calls come from that table; the DNA yielded D and trimming. The profile shows 210,000 or so clones, around 90% of them singletons. The sequenced material came from peripheral blood. The clonotype was recovered from a man aged 18 to 29 with active or convalescent COVID-19.

As DNA, the CDR3 is TGTGCCAGCAGCAAGTTCCCCTCCCCCCTTAGCACAGGGGTGGGGGGAAGCACAGATACGCAGTATTTT. This gives the protein CASSKFPSPLSTGVGGSTDTQYF. The genes are TRBV28 and TRBJ2-3; possible D gene TRBD1, 7 bases. Germline V gives CDR1 MDHEN, CDR2 SYDVKM. Trimming cost V 6 bases and J 0 bases, with 37 bases left between them. The CDR3 totals 23 residues.